The clone carrying this T cell receptor beta chain was seen more than once but under ten times. Its antigen is unknown. Exclusion of patients followed from uncontrolled infection, other autoimmune disease, pregnancy or lactation. RNA transcripts yielded amplified TCR beta CDR3 regions. The primer set for the first-round RT-PCR of the TCR CDR3 was HTBI. MiXCR, applied by TCRdb to the multiplex PCR reads, yields one record per CDR3 protein. In the table there are a few hundred thousand distinct CDR3 sequences, roughly an eighth of which are singletons. The source of the sample is a study of T cells in Graves' hyperthyroidism and ophthalmopathy. Whole-study results and caveats: Ophthalmopathy, as predicted by the model, came a median roughly 6.3 months after the prediction.

This TCR was recovered from a woman aged 18-30 years with Graves' hyperthyroidism. Source material: blood.

CDR3 protein: CASSLEGQVNTEAFF. The DNA of the CDR3 is TGTGCCAGCAGCTTAGAAGGACAGGTTAACACTGAAGCTTTCTTT. The V and J genes are TRBV7-9 and TRBJ1-1, with 7 bases identical to TRBD1. The CDR3 consists of 15 residues. Germline CDR1 and CDR2: SEHNR and FQNEAQ (reference sequence). The V and J ends lost 1 base and 2 bases, in that order; junction bases with no gene match: 4.